These 2 T cell receptor beta chains originate from one sample sequenced in a study of OX40 agonist ivuxolimab in advanced cancers. Some clones are missing from TCRdb's copy, which holds only in-frame ones; the method was immunoSEQ multiplex PCR. The sample lists 69,000 or so clones; 85% were seen once. The sequencing used CD4+ or CD8+ T cells sorted from blood, collected in a trial of the OX40 agonist ivuxolimab. The source of these receptors is an adult with an advanced solid tumor such as melanoma, head and neck, liver or kidney cancer.

A few counts support this clone. This chain connects TRBV19 to TRBJ1-1; 10 bases are a match to TRBD1. Trimming took 4 bases from V and 5 from J; bases not matched to a gene: 1. The CDR3 sequence is 13 residues long. Looked up from germline, CDR1 is LNHDA and CDR2 is SQIVND (reference sequence). CDR3 coding DNA: TGTGCCAGTAGTAGGACAGGGGGAACTGAAGCTTTCTTT. This encodes CASSRTGGTEAFF.

In its sample, this clone was seen once. The V gene is TRBV5-1, the J gene TRBJ1-3, with D possibly TRBD1 on 6 matching bases. In germline, CDR1 is SGHRS, CDR2 YFSETQ. V shed 2 bases and J shed 0 bases, with 12 bases lying between them. The length of the CDR3 is 16 residues. The CDR3 here is CASSLLDSNSGNTIYF. In nucleotides, the CDR3 is TGCGCCAGCAGCTTACTGGACAGTAACTCTGGAAACACCATATATTTT.